This record concerns one TCR beta chain sequence. TCRdb's table, derived via immunoSEQ multiplex PCR, lists solely in-frame clones and lacks some. Of hundreds of thousands of clones listed, approximately 80% were seen once; the top ten hold 0.013%. The data are from a study of shared T cell receptors in the human thymus. The ends lost 2 bases at V and 1 base at J; junction bases unmatched: 1. Germline lookup yields CDR1 SGHDN and CDR2 FVKESK. The CDR3 spans 14 residues. The same sample was also used in a study of human thymus T cells. From that second work: Corrective cardiac surgery supplied the resected thymus tissue. Usage of V and J genes appeared biased in thymic and blood repertoires. Among unrelated individuals, related research reported thymic repertoires that overlapped highly.

The source of this sequence is a boy under two years old with a congenital heart defect. The chain has TRBV14 and TRBJ2-7; 8 positions match TRBD1. The sample comprised thymocytes. The CDR3 sequence: CASSQRTGSYEQYF. DNA of the CDR3: TGTGCCAGCAGCCAAAGGACAGGGTCCTACGAGCAGTACTTC.